This T cell receptor beta chain came from a study of brain T cells in children with intractable seizures. The study's findings and limits: Pre-surgery blood may have been undersampled, hiding some clones.

CDR1 SGHAT and CDR2 FQDESV come from the germline V gene (reference sequence). V was clipped by 1 base and J by 2 bases; unmatched bases: 4. This CDR3 has 16 residues. Assay used: immunoSEQ multiplex PCR; TCRdb lists only in-frame clones, some missing. Here the sample spans 50,000 to 80,000 clones, around 96% being singletons. On this clone itself: The antigen remains unidentified.

Surgery cases with the highest brain T cell transcript signatures were chosen for sequencing. Pre-surgery treatment included at least one anti-epileptic drug. The clonotype was recovered from a boy under two years old with focal cortical dysplasia and intractable seizures. This chain joins TRBV11-1 and TRBJ2-7, with 11 nucleotides matching TRBD2. This specimen consisted of peripheral blood, obtained at surgery. DNA for the CDR3: TGTGCCAGCAGCTTAGTGGCTAGCGGGGGGACCTACGAGCAGTACTTC. It encodes CASSLVASGGTYEQYF.